These 25 T cell receptor beta chains were sequenced from one sample in a study of blood T cell repertoires in COVID-19. The protocol was immunoSEQ multiplex PCR, while the TCRdb copy is restricted to in-frame clones and leaves out a portion. Found here are roughly 250,000 clones, 80% to 90% of them singletons; the top ten hold roughly 0.8%. What was sequenced was peripheral blood. These receptors were obtained from a man younger than 40 with acute or convalescent COVID-19.

This sequence joins TRBV4-1 and TRBJ1-1; TRBD1 matches 9 bases. Germline CDR1 and CDR2: MGHRA and YSYEKL. Trimming cost V 3 bases and J 11 bases; bases outside gene matches: 13. CDR3 length: 15 amino acids. The CDR3 region has the DNA TGCGCCAGCAGCCAGAGCCCGGGACAGGGTTTAAATGCTTTCTTT. It yields the protein CASSQSPGQGLNAFF.

This rearrangement joins TRBV4-1 to TRBJ2-7, with a tentative D call TRBD2 (6 bases). CDR3 size: 15 residues. The V and J ends lost 3 bases and 3 bases respectively, with 15 bases between them. Germline lookup yields CDR1 MGHRA and CDR2 YSYEKL. The CDR3 protein is CASSHHGGADYEQYF. The DNA of the CDR3 is TGCGCCAGCAGCCACCACGGGGGAGCAGACTACGAGCAGTACTTC.

This clone was recorded a few times. The chain recombines TRBV21-1 with TRBJ2-5; the table's D gene call, TRBD1, was not cross checked with the DNA. TRBV21-1 is listed as a pseudogene. There are 14 residues in the CDR3. CDR3 coding DNA: TGTGCCAGCAGCAAGGACAGGGGCGGAGAGACCCAGTACTTC. Residues: CASSKDRGGETQYF.

The gene calls are TRBV6-5 and TRBJ1-6, with a weak D call TRBD1 (5 bases). The length of the CDR3 is 14 residues. Germline CDR1 is MNHEY and CDR2 is SVGAGI. Trimming stripped 6 bases from V and 7 bases from J, with 13 bases between. The DNA for the CDR3 is TGTGCCAGCAGAATGGACATAACCAATTCACCCCTCCACTTT. This gives the protein CASRMDITNSPLHF.

V is TRBV7-6 and J is TRBJ1-6; D is possibly TRBD1 (6 bases). V shed 4 bases and J shed 1 base, with 11 bases lying between them. CDR3 length: 16 residues. Germline CDR1 and CDR2: SGHVS and FNYEAQ. The CDR3 DNA reads TGTGCCAGCAGCTCGCAACAGGGTTCCTATAATTCACCCCTCCACTTT. Translated, it gives CASSSQQGSYNSPLHF.

The V call is TRBV5-4, the J call TRBJ2-1, with D tentatively TRBD1 (5 bases). This CDR3 is built from 14 residues. Germline V gene lookup returns CDR1 SGHNT and CDR2 YYREEE (reference sequence). Trimming left V 4 bases short and J 5 bases short, with 13 bases between. CDR3 amino acids: CASSLVGQNNEQFF. The CDR3 DNA reads as TGTGCCAGCAGCCTGGTTGGACAAAACAATGAGCAGTTCTTC.

The V call is TRBV28, the J call TRBJ1-1; tentative D call: TRBD1 (5 bases). Germline V gene lookup returns CDR1 MDHEN and CDR2 SYDVKM. Trimming removed 7 bases from V and 4 bases from J, with 16 bases in between. This CDR3 has 14 residues. The CDR3 nucleotides read TGTGCCAGCAACAGCGCGGGGGAGGCCACTGAAGCTTTCTTT. It is translated as CASNSAGEATEAFF.

This clone was recorded once. The chain recombines TRBV4-1 with TRBJ2-1, with TRBD2 matching 11 bases. In germline, CDR1 is MGHRA, CDR2 YSYEKL. V gave up 3 bases and J gave up 9 bases; unmatched junction bases: 1. The CDR3 has 13 residues. DNA for the CDR3: TGCGCCAGCAGCCAGGGACTAGCGGTTGAGCAGTTCTTC. Amino acid sequence: CASSQGLAVEQFF.

The genes are TRBV9 and TRBJ2-1, with 9 bases identical to TRBD1. The germline gives CDR1 SGDLS, CDR2 YYNGEE. The CDR3 contains 15 residues. With 3 bases clipped from V and 6 bases from J, the junction kept 7 bases outside the gene matches. The CDR3 reads CASSAPGQGRNEQFF. Here the CDR3 DNA reads TGTGCCAGCAGCGCTCCCGGACAGGGGCGCAATGAGCAGTTCTTC.

V and J are TRBV7-3 and TRBJ2-7; D might be TRBD1 (6 bases). Trimming left V 5 bases short and J 3 bases short, with 14 bases between. In germline, CDR1 is SGHTA, CDR2 FQGTGA. The CDR3 is 14 residues long. This CDR3 is CASSATGTNYEQYF. In nucleotides, the CDR3 is TGTGCCAGCAGCGCAACCGGGACAAACTACGAGCAGTACTTC.

The V gene is TRBV28, the J gene TRBJ1-1; D perhaps matches TRBD1 (5 bases). This CDR3 has 13 residues. Germline CDR1 and CDR2: MDHEN and SYDVKM. Trimming left V 3 bases short and J 12 bases short, with 17 bases between. The CDR3 bases are TGTGCCAGCAGTTTTAGGGGCGGCCTGGAACCTTTCTTT. Translating gives CASSFRGGLEPFF.

The chain joins TRBV5-5 to TRBJ2-3; D is unresolved. Per germline, CDR1 SGHKS and CDR2 YYEKEE (reference sequence). The V end lost 2 bases, the J end lost 5 bases, and 9 bases lay between the germline ends. The CDR3 spans 13 residues. CDR3 amino acids: CASSFSIVDTQYF. The CDR3 region has the DNA TGTGCCAGCAGCTTTTCTATCGTAGATACGCAGTATTTT.

This clone appeared a few times. The CDR3, as DNA: TGTGCCAGCAGTTATGGGGACAGAAATAATTCACCCCTCCACTTT. Translation gives CASSYGDRNNSPLHF. V is TRBV6-6 and J is TRBJ1-6, with 7 bases fitting TRBD1. The CDR3 is 15 amino acids. The V gene's germline CDR1 is MNHNY and CDR2 SVGAGI (reference sequence). Trimming took 3 bases from V and 5 from J; bases not matched to a gene: 4.

J is TRBJ2-1 and V is TRBV5-1; 7 bases fit TRBD2. Germline loops: CDR1 SGHRS, CDR2 YFSETQ. The J segment lost 7 bases and the V segment lost 2 bases, leaving 3 bases of the junction unmatched. The CDR3 loop spans 13 amino acids. This CDR3 reads CASSLTSANEQFF. Here the CDR3 DNA reads TGCGCCAGCAGCTTAACTAGCGCGAATGAGCAGTTCTTC. Full variable domain (missing parts from reference TRBV5-1 and TRBJ2-1): KAGVTQTPRYLIKTRGQQVTLSCSPISGHRSVSWYQQTPGQGLQFLFEYFSETQRNKGNFPGRFSGRQFSNSRSEMNVSTLELGDSALYLCASSLTSANEQFFGPGTRLTVL.

This clone was detected once. V is TRBV9 and J is TRBJ2-1, with TRBD2 as a possible D gene (5 bases). Trimming shortened V by 0 bases and J by 0 bases, and 10 bases separated the two germline ends. Germline values: CDR1 SGDLS, CDR2 YYNGEE. The CDR3 length is 16 residues. CDR3 sequence: CASSVGMGSSYNEQFF. Written as DNA, the CDR3 is TGTGCCAGCAGCGTAGGTATGGGGAGCTCCTACAATGAGCAGTTCTTC.

Concerning this clone: The germline gene is not matched at one end of the junction; a read error may be the cause. J is TRBJ2-2 and V is TRBV19; 7 bases agree with TRBD1. Germline CDR1 reads LNHDA; CDR2 reads SQIVND (reference sequence). This CDR3 region has 15 residues. CDR3 in amino acids: CVSALDRRNTGELFF. CDR3 in DNA: TGTGTCAGTGCATTGGACAGGAGGAACACCGGGGAGCTGTTTTTT.

This chain joins TRBV18 and TRBJ2-1; D is undetermined. CDR1 is KGHSH and CDR2 is LQKENI in the germline V gene. The V gene lost 3 bases and the J gene lost 0 bases, with 12 bases spanning the gap. This CDR3 contains 16 residues. The CDR3 loop reads CASSPIKSGSYNEQFF. DNA of the CDR3: TGTGCCAGCTCACCGATAAAGTCGGGCTCCTACAATGAGCAGTTCTTC.

V is TRBV21-1 and J is TRBJ1-6; the table's D call of TRBD1 was not tested on the DNA. TRBV21-1 is recorded as a pseudogene. This CDR3 is built from 20 residues. The CDR3 protein is CASSKGRNLRVPICNSPLHF. As DNA, the CDR3 is TGTGCCAGCAGCAAAGGACGGAACCTCAGGGTGCCGATATGTAATTCACCCCTCCACTTT.

This chain connects TRBV7-9 to TRBJ1-2; a weak D match, TRBD1 (6 bases). The V end was cut by 6 bases, the J end by 7 bases, with 18 bases between. The CDR3 runs to 14 residues. Germline V gives CDR1 SEHNR, CDR2 FQNEAQ (reference sequence). CDR3 residues: CASSQNPGASGYTF. In DNA, the CDR3 is TGTGCCAGCAGTCAAAATCCAGGGGCAAGTGGCTACACCTTC.

V gene TRBV7-9 combines with J gene TRBJ1-3; no clear D. This CDR3 is 14 amino acids long. V was pared by 3 bases and J by 1 base, with 7 bases between. Per germline, CDR1 SEHNR and CDR2 FQNEAQ (reference sequence). CDR3 region: CASSFERSGNTIYF. DNA for the CDR3: TGTGCCAGCAGCTTCGAGAGGTCTGGAAACACCATATATTTT.

The chain recombines TRBV28 with TRBJ1-5, with TRBD1 identical over 9 bases. After removal of 3 bases from V and 5 bases from J, the junction contained 8 bases not matched to a gene. Germline CDR1 is MDHEN and CDR2 is SYDVKM. CDR3 length: 16 residues. The CDR3 sequence is CASSLAGQGFDQPQHF. In DNA, the CDR3 is TGTGCCAGCAGTTTGGCCGGACAGGGGTTTGATCAGCCCCAGCATTTT. Looking up the rest from reference TRBV28 and TRBJ1-5 gives the full variable domain: DVKVTQSSRYLVKRTGEKVFLECVQDMDHENMFWYRQDPGLGLRLIYFSYDVKMKEKGDIPEGYSVSREKKERFSLILESASTNQTSMYLCASSLAGQGFDQPQHFGDGTRLSIL.

The chain combines TRBV7-2 with TRBJ1-5, with 8 bases matching TRBD1. CDR1 and CDR2 from the germline V gene are SGHTA and FQGNSA. The length of the CDR3 is 16 residues. J lost 1 base, V lost 5 bases, and 7 bases had no gene match. CDR3 sequence: CASSVTGGWSNQPQHF. The DNA for the CDR3 is TGTGCCAGCAGCGTAACAGGGGGTTGGAGCAATCAGCCCCAGCATTTT.

The chain employs TRBV19 and TRBJ1-2, with 7 bases that match TRBD1. The CDR3 runs to 13 residues. V dropped 6 bases and J dropped 8; count of bases not matched to a gene: 9. Germline CDR1 reads LNHDA; CDR2 reads SQIVND (reference sequence). CDR3 in amino acids: CASRHHGQEGYTF. CDR3 nucleotides: TGTGCCAGTAGGCATCATGGACAGGAGGGCTACACCTTC.

The genes are TRBV28 and TRBJ1-2, with a weak D call TRBD1 (6 bases). V was trimmed by 1 base and J by 3 bases, leaving 15 bases between them. This CDR3 has 16 amino acids. Looked up from germline, CDR1 is MDHEN and CDR2 is SYDVKM. The CDR3 DNA is TGTGCCAGCAGTTTATCGGGGCGGGGGCCCCACTATGGCTACACCTTC. Amino acids: CASSLSGRGPHYGYTF.

The V and J genes are TRBV11-3 and TRBJ1-1; 8 positions agree with TRBD1. The CDR3 runs to 14 residues. The germline V gene encodes CDR1 SGHNT and CDR2 YENEEA. V trimming: 5 bases; J trimming: 3 bases; junction bases outside the gene matches: 5. The CDR3 DNA reads TGTGCCAGCAGCGCCTCGACAGGGGACACTGAAGCTTTCTTT. It yields the protein CASSASTGDTEAFF.